This T cell receptor beta chain originates from a study of blood T cell repertoires in COVID-19. About the study: Material from acute and convalescent COVID-19 was sourced from the United States, Italy and Spain. Sources were T cells, B-cell-depleted T cells, or PBMCs; the material itself was cDNA or gDNA.

Authors' methods: Reference gene primer amplification in the assay estimated nucleated cell counts. TCRdb's table, derived via immunoSEQ multiplex PCR, lists solely in-frame clones and lacks some. V and J calls and clone size are as listed in that table; D and trimming were resolved from the DNA. The repertoire has tens of thousands of clones, roughly 74% of them found once; the top ten carry 28%. Sequencing input: peripheral blood. The TCR sequence derives from a woman aged 80 or over with acute or convalescent COVID-19.

The CDR3 DNA reads as TGTGCCAGCAGCTTAGGGACAGGGGAGTCGGGCACTGAAGCTTTCTTT. This gives the protein CASSLGTGESGTEAFF. The chain employs TRBV7-2 and TRBJ1-1; TRBD1 matches 9 bases. The CDR3 spans 16 residues. V shed 1 base and J 4 bases; nucleotides not matched to a gene: 7. Germline CDR1 and CDR2: SGHTA and FQGNSA.